What follows are 31 T cell receptor beta chains derived from one specimen sequenced in a study of blood T cell repertoires in COVID-19. The data were produced by immunoSEQ multiplex PCR, yet TCRdb's version contains in-frame clones alone and is incomplete. The sample gives some 97,000 clones, 85% of which show up once; around 15% is in the top ten. Input material: peripheral blood. The receptors shown here come from a man between 45 and 60 years old with active or convalescent COVID-19.

This chain uses TRBV9 with TRBJ2-3; a weak D match, TRBD1 (5 bases). From germline, CDR1 is SGDLS and CDR2 YYNGEE. The CDR3 is 16 amino acids. Trimming cost V 3 bases and J 2 bases, with 16 bases left between them. CDR3 DNA: TGTGCCAGCAGCGAGCCACAGGATTTGACCACAGATACGCAGTATTTT. Protein sequence: CASSEPQDLTTDTQYF.

This chain links TRBV10-3 with TRBJ2-7, with a tentative D call TRBD1 (7 bases). The CDR3 sequence is 11 residues long. Germline values: CDR1 ENHRY, CDR2 SYGVKD. Between the trimmed V and J ends, which lost 8 bases and 6 bases, there was a span of 11 bases. The CDR3: CAIGQEGEQYF. CDR3 DNA: TGTGCCATCGGACAGGAGGGCGAGCAGTACTTC.

The CDR3 spells CASSLQGVISGANVLTF. DNA for the CDR3: TGTGCCAGCAGCTTACAGGGGGTGATCTCTGGGGCCAACGTCCTGACTTTC. V gene TRBV2 combines with J gene TRBJ2-6, with 8 positions matching TRBD1. CDR3 length: 17 amino acids. Germline V gives CDR1 SNHLY, CDR2 FYNNEI. Trimming cost V 6 bases and J 0 bases; bases outside gene matches: 7.

CDR3 DNA: TGTGCTAGTGGTTTAGATGGAGCGGCCTACGAGCAGTACTTC. Amino acid sequence: CASGLDGAAYEQYF. The chain recombines TRBV12-5 with TRBJ2-7, with TRBD2 as a possible D gene (5 bases). Trimming removed 3 bases from V and 2 bases from J, with 11 bases in between. The CDR3 is 14 residues long. CDR1 is LGHNT and CDR2 is FRNRAP in the germline V gene.

The genes are TRBV25-1 and TRBJ2-1; 7 nucleotides align to TRBD2. J gave up 9 bases and V 0 bases, and 2 bases lay outside the gene matches. The CDR3 spans 13 residues. CDR1 MGHDK and CDR2 SYGVNS come from the germline V gene. The CDR3 spells CASSEYTSVEQFF. In DNA, the CDR3 is TGTGCCAGCAGTGAATACACTAGCGTTGAGCAGTTCTTC.

This clone was counted between two and nine times. This sequence joins TRBV25-1 and TRBJ1-3, with D perhaps TRBD1 (5 bases). Germline-derived CDR1 and CDR2 are MGHDK and SYGVNS. This CDR3 has 13 amino acids. V lost 6 bases to trimming and J lost 3 bases, with 9 bases between them. The CDR3 sequence is CASSGGFGNTIYF. CDR3 bases: TGTGCCAGCAGCGGGGGGTTTGGAAACACCATATATTTT.

This clone was seen only once. The J gene is TRBJ2-7, the V gene TRBV5-8, with D possibly TRBD2 on 5 matching bases. CDR1 and CDR2 (germline): SGHTS, YDEGEE. This CDR3 spans 13 amino acids. Trimming took off 4 bases at V and 2 bases at J, with 10 bases between the two ends. The DNA for the CDR3 is TGTGCCAGCAGCGCGGACTGGACCTACGAGCAGTACTTC. Residues: CASSADWTYEQYF.

The chain has TRBV19 and TRBJ2-4, with D perhaps TRBD1 (5 bases). Germline V gene data show CDR1 as LNHDA and CDR2 as SQIVND (reference sequence). The V end was cut by 0 bases, the J end by 0 bases, with 6 bases between. The CDR3 is 15 residues long. Here the CDR3 reads CASSIDDRAKNIQYF. The DNA of the CDR3 is TGTGCCAGTAGTATAGATGACAGAGCCAAAAACATTCAGTACTTC.

This chain joins TRBV5-6 and TRBJ1-6; TRBD1 agrees at 9 bases. CDR1 and CDR2 from the germline V gene are SGHDT and YYEEEE. The CDR3 runs 17 residues. V shed 4 bases and J 3 bases; nucleotides not matched to a gene: 8. In DNA form, the CDR3 reads TGTGCCAGCAGCAGACCGGGACAGGGTAGCTATAATTCACCCCTCCACTTT. It yields the protein CASSRPGQGSYNSPLHF.

The chain's CDR3 is CASSLARDRVTDTQYF. CDR3 in DNA: TGTGCCAGCAGCTTGGCCCGGGACAGGGTCACAGATACGCAGTATTTT. V gene TRBV5-8 combines with J gene TRBJ2-3, with 9 bases aligning to TRBD1. J lost 2 bases, V lost 0 bases, and 4 bases had no gene match. The CDR3 runs to 16 residues. Germline V CDR1 and CDR2: SGHTS, YDEGEE.

The V and J genes are TRBV10-1 and TRBJ1-2; D is unresolved. V lost 8 bases and J 5 bases, leaving 6 bases between the germline ends. In germline, CDR1 is WNHNN, CDR2 SYGVQD (reference sequence). The CDR3 spans 10 residues. CDR3 coding DNA: TGCGCCAGCGTACGGTATGGCTACACCTTC. This translates into CASVRYGYTF.

This rearrangement joins TRBV18 to TRBJ1-2; D perhaps matches TRBD1 (6 bases). Trimming took 2 bases from V and 8 from J, leaving 15 bases between them. Germline CDR1 is KGHSH and CDR2 is LQKENI. The CDR3 is 14 residues long. Written as DNA, the CDR3 is TGTGCCAGCTCACCAGTAGAACAGGGTACGGGCTACACCTTC. It specifies CASSPVEQGTGYTF.

The CDR3 DNA is TGTGCCAGCAGCCCTGGTCTAGCGGGGAACACCGGGGAGCTGTTTTTT. It translates to CASSPGLAGNTGELFF. The V and J genes are TRBV5-4 and TRBJ2-2, with 8 bases matching TRBD2. CDR3 length equals 16 residues. Trimming removed 4 bases from V and 1 base from J; junction bases left unmatched: 6. In germline, CDR1 is SGHNT, CDR2 YYREEE (reference sequence).

This chain joins TRBV4-2 and TRBJ1-5, with no clear D. Germline V CDR1 and CDR2: LGHNA, YNFKEQ. CDR3 size: 16 residues. Trimming pared 4 bases from V and 1 base from J, leaving 14 bases between. The CDR3 is CASSREPPGSNQPQHF. CDR3 coding DNA: TGTGCCAGCAGCCGGGAGCCCCCAGGCAGCAATCAGCCCCAGCATTTT.

The chain uses TRBV28 and TRBJ2-7, with a weak D call TRBD2 (5 bases). Germline V gives CDR1 MDHEN, CDR2 SYDVKM. CDR3 length: 13 residues. With 3 bases removed from V and 3 bases from J, the gap between germline ends came to 9 bases. The CDR3 DNA reads as TGTGCCAGCAGTTTTCGAGGGATCTACGAGCAGTACTTC. As protein: CASSFRGIYEQYF.

V gene TRBV18 combines with J gene TRBJ2-6; D not certain. Deletions cut 3 bases from V and 5 bases from J, with 14 bases between. This CDR3 is built from 16 residues. CDR1 is KGHSH, CDR2 LQKENI, per germline. CDR3 DNA: TGTGCCAGCTCACCGCAGGTAATGTCTAGGGCCAACGTCCTGACTTTC. The encoded protein is CASSPQVMSRANVLTF.

The chain carries TRBV7-6 and TRBJ2-5, with a tentative D call TRBD2 (5 bases). The CDR3 spans 15 residues. V lost 1 base and J 2 bases, leaving 11 bases between the germline ends. Looked up from germline, CDR1 is SGHVS and CDR2 is FNYEAQ. The CDR3 DNA follows: TGTGCCAGCAGCTTAGTTAGCGCCACGCAAGAGACCCAGTACTTC. This codes for CASSLVSATQETQYF.

The rearrangement joins TRBV11-2 to TRBJ2-5; 7 bases are a match to TRBD2. CDR1 and CDR2 from the germline V gene are SGHAT and FQNNGV. The CDR3 is 14 amino acids. V lost 1 base and J lost 5; bases outside the gene matches: 4. CDR3 sequence reads: CASSLVRESETQYF. The CDR3, as DNA: TGTGCCAGCAGCTTAGTGCGGGAGAGTGAGACCCAGTACTTC.

CDR3 region: CASSAFTMGTEAFF. DNA for the CDR3: TGTGCCAGCAGCGCCTTCACTATGGGCACTGAAGCTTTCTTT. The chain joins TRBV9 to TRBJ1-1; D remains unclear. The V gene lost 3 bases and the J gene lost 4 bases, with 13 bases spanning the gap. The CDR3 is made up of 14 amino acids. Per the germline V gene, CDR1 is SGDLS and CDR2 is YYNGEE.

The count of this clone is one. V gene TRBV5-1 combines with J gene TRBJ2-1; 9 bases align to TRBD2. Germline CDR1 reads SGHRS; CDR2 reads YFSETQ. The CDR3 runs to 15 residues. Trimming took 1 base from V and 8 from J; bases not matched to a gene: 7. The CDR3 nucleotides are TGCGCCAGCAGCTTGATTGCGGGAGGGCGGGATGAGCAGTTCTTC. Its protein product is CASSLIAGGRDEQFF.

This clone showed up just a few times. The chain links TRBV10-3 to TRBJ2-7; 11 nucleotides match TRBD2. Unmatched junction bases numbered 3, after V lost 6 bases and J lost 5 bases. CDR1 and CDR2 from the germline V gene are ENHRY and SYGVKD. This CDR3 has 13 amino acids. The CDR3 sequence: CAISPLAGDEQYF. Here the CDR3 DNA reads TGTGCCATCAGCCCACTAGCGGGAGACGAGCAGTACTTC.

The rearrangement uses TRBV5-6 and TRBJ1-2, with D maybe TRBD1 (6 bases). Trimming took 3 bases from V and 8 from J, leaving 23 bases between them. Germline-derived CDR1 and CDR2 are SGHDT and YYEEEE. This CDR3 is built from 16 residues. The CDR3 is CASSWGSYREGRGYTF. In nucleotides, the CDR3 is TGTGCCAGCAGCTGGGGGTCATACAGGGAAGGAAGGGGCTACACCTTC.

The chain recombines TRBV28 with TRBJ1-5, with D hard to call. Germline CDR1 reads MDHEN; CDR2 reads SYDVKM. Deletions cut 3 bases from V and 1 base from J, with 19 bases between. This CDR3 comprises 18 residues. The CDR3 reads CASSFRLGRYMSNQPQHF. The CDR3 nucleotides are TGTGCCAGCAGTTTCCGACTGGGGAGGTATATGAGCAATCAGCCCCAGCATTTT.

The J gene is TRBJ1-2, the V gene TRBV5-1; 9 nucleotides agree with TRBD1. V lost 2 bases, J lost 2 bases, and 7 bases stayed unmatched. The germline V gene has CDR1 SGHRS and CDR2 YFSETQ. This CDR3 spans 16 amino acids. The CDR3 sequence is CASSLTGTGLNYGYTF. The CDR3 coding sequence is TGCGCCAGCAGCTTAACCGGGACAGGGTTAAACTATGGCTACACCTTC. Full variable domain (rest looked up from reference TRBV5-1 and TRBJ1-2): KAGVTQTPRYLIKTRGQQVTLSCSPISGHRSVSWYQQTPGQGLQFLFEYFSETQRNKGNFPGRFSGRQFSNSRSEMNVSTLELGDSALYLCASSLTGTGLNYGYTFGSGTRLTVV.

This chain connects TRBV18 to TRBJ1-2; D unresolved. Per germline, CDR1 KGHSH and CDR2 LQKENI. V was shortened by 0 bases and J by 8 bases, with 16 bases between the two germline ends. This CDR3 region has 15 residues. In DNA form, the CDR3 reads TGTGCCAGCTCACCACCGTCAGCCGACCGGAGGGGCTACACCTTC. Its protein product is CASSPPSADRRGYTF.

This clone is medium-sized (0.01 to 0.1%) in the sample. This chain links TRBV6-5 with TRBJ1-3; tentatively, D is TRBD1 (6 bases). This CDR3 contains 15 residues. V lost 8 bases, J lost 0 bases, and 14 bases lay in between. Germline assignment: CDR1 MNHEY and CDR2 SVGAGI. The CDR3 protein is CASQRRTDSGNTIYF. The CDR3, as DNA: TGTGCCAGCCAACGTCGGACAGACTCTGGAAACACCATATATTTT.

This clone has a count of ten or more. The chain joins TRBV2 to TRBJ1-6, with a tentative D call TRBD1 (6 bases). The CDR3 is 11 residues long. The V and J ends lost 8 bases and 12 bases respectively, with 11 bases between them. CDR1 is SNHLY, CDR2 FYNNEI, per germline. In DNA form, the CDR3 reads TGTGCCAGCTTAAGCAGGGGACCCCTCCACTTT. Translating gives CASLSRGPLHF.

The chain joins TRBV7-8 to TRBJ2-1; 8 bases align to TRBD2. The junction had 9 bases not matched to a gene; V was cut back by 7 bases and J by 1 base. The CDR3 runs to 16 residues. Germline V gives CDR1 SGHVS, CDR2 FQNEAQ. For the CDR3, the DNA is TGTGCCAGCACCGCCGCTAGCGGGTGGTCCTACAATGAGCAGTTCTTC. Residues: CASTAASGWSYNEQFF.

The chain uses TRBV5-1 and TRBJ1-3; 8 positions agree with TRBD1. The V gene's germline CDR1 is SGHRS and CDR2 YFSETQ. This CDR3 comprises 16 residues. V lost 3 bases to trimming and J lost 0 bases; unmatched junction nucleotides: 5. CDR3 region: CASSSRTGSSGNTIYF. In nucleotides, the CDR3 is TGCGCCAGCAGCTCGAGGACAGGGAGCTCTGGAAACACCATATATTTT.

V gene TRBV12-5 combines with J gene TRBJ1-1, with D perhaps matching TRBD1 (6 bases). The CDR3 totals 13 residues. Trimming took off 2 bases at V and 9 bases at J, with 13 bases between the two ends. Germline V gene sequence: CDR1 LGHNT, CDR2 FRNRAP. For the CDR3, the DNA is TGTGCTAGTGGTTTGAGCCCACAGGGCAAAGCTTTCTTT. Its protein product is CASGLSPQGKAFF.

The genes are TRBV4-1 and TRBJ2-7, with 9 positions matching TRBD2. The germline gives CDR1 MGHRA, CDR2 YSYEKL. The V gene end was trimmed by 0 bases and the J gene end by 4 bases; junction bases not matched to a gene: 4. The CDR3 is 15 amino acids. The CDR3 sequence is CASSQDRGRGYEQYF. The CDR3 DNA reads as TGCGCCAGCAGCCAAGATCGCGGGAGGGGATACGAGCAGTACTTC.